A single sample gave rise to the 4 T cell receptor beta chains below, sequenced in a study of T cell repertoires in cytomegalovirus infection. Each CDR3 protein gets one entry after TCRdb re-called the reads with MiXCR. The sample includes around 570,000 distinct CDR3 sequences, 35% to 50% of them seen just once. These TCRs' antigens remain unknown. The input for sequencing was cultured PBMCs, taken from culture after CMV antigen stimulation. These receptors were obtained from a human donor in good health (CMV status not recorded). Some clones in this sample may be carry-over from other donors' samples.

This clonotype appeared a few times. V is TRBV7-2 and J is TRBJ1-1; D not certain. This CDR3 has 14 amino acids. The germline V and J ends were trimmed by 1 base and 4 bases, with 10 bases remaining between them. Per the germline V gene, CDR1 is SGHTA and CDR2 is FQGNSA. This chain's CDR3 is CASSLVHLATEAFF. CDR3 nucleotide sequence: TGTGCCAGCAGCTTAGTGCACTTGGCCACTGAAGCTTTCTTT.

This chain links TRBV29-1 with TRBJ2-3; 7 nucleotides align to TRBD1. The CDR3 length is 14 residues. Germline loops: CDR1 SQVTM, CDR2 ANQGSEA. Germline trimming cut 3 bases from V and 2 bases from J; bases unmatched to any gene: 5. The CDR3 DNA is TGCAGCGTTGATCTGCAGGGGGACACAGATACGCAGTATTTT. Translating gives CSVDLQGDTDTQYF.

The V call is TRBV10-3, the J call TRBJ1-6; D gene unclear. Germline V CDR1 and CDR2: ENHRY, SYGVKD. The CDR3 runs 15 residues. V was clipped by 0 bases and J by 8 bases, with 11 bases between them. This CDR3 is CAISESWERDSPLHF. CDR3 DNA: TGTGCCATCAGTGAGTCGTGGGAGAGGGATTCACCCCTCCACTTT.

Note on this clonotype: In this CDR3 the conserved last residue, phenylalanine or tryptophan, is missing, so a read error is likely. The CDR3 nucleotides read TGTGCCAGCGGAAGCGGGGGCCCAACCTACGAGCAGTACTCC. It codes for CASGSGGPTYEQYS. The gene calls are TRBV6-5 and TRBJ2-7; 8 nucleotides match TRBD2. Germline V gene sequence: CDR1 MNHEY, CDR2 SVGAGI. V shed 8 bases and J 2 bases; nucleotides not matched to a gene: 8. The CDR3 extends over 14 amino acids.